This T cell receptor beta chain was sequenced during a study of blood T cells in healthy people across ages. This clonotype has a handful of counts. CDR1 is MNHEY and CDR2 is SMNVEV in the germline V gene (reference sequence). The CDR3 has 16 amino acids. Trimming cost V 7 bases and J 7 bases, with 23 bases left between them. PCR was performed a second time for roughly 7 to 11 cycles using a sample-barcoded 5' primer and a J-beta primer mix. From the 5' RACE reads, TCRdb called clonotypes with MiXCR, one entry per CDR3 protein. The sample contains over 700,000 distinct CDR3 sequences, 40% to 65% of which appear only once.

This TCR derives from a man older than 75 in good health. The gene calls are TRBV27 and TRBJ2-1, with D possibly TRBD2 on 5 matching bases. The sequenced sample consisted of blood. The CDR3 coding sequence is TGTGCCAGCACCACTGACTCAGGACTTGCTAAGAATGAGCAGTTCTTC. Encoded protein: CASTTDSGLAKNEQFF.